The 16 T cell receptor beta chains reported below all come from one sample, sequenced in a study of radiation and T cells in renal cell carcinoma. The sample's time point: blood 4 weeks post-SBRT, at nephrectomy. The treatment is: 15 Gy SBRT to primary tumor, nephrectomy 4 weeks later. Assay: immunoSEQ multiplex PCR; the TCRdb copy retains only in-frame clones and omits some. The top ten hold about 11% of the sample, which has 150,000 or so clones, 88% seen once. This specimen consisted of blood, obtained from a patient whose treatment included radiotherapy and nephrectomy. The receptors derive from a woman aged 45-60 years with renal cell carcinoma.

Concerning this clone: Other DNA sequences in this specimen translate into the identical CDR3. This chain links TRBV5-1 with TRBJ2-3, with 7 bases fitting TRBD1. The CDR3 length is 14 residues. Looked up from germline, CDR1 is SGHRS and CDR2 is YFSETQ. V was clipped by 0 bases and J by 4 bases; unmatched bases: 2. This CDR3 reads CASSLGQGPDTQYF. The CDR3 coding sequence is TGCGCCAGCAGCTTGGGACAGGGTCCAGATACGCAGTATTTT.

V usage is TRBV7-2 and J usage is TRBJ2-3; D tentatively fits TRBD1 or TRBD2 (5 bases each). V was cut by 5 bases and J by 4 bases, with 19 bases left in between. Germline-derived CDR1 and CDR2 are SGHTA and FQGNSA. The CDR3 has 16 amino acids. CDR3 region: CASSERRDGRSDTQYF. The DNA for the CDR3 is TGTGCCAGCAGCGAACGACGGGACGGAAGGTCAGATACGCAGTATTTT.

The table lists this clone with a count of one. The CDR3 here is CSAGRRGEQYF. The CDR3 nucleotides are TGCAGTGCTGGGCGCCGTGGCGAGCAGTACTTC. The chain recombines TRBV20-1 with TRBJ2-7; D unclear. The length of the CDR3 is 11 residues. The V and J ends lost 5 bases and 6 bases respectively, with 11 bases between them. Looked up from germline, CDR1 is DFQATT and CDR2 is SNEGSKA (reference sequence).

The rearrangement links TRBV29-1 to TRBJ2-2, with TRBD2 as a possible D gene (5 bases). CDR1 SQVTM and CDR2 ANQGSEA come from the germline V gene. Trimming took off 1 base at V and 1 base at J, with 7 bases between the two ends. The CDR3 has 14 amino acids. The CDR3: CSVEGGWNTGELFF. For the CDR3, the DNA is TGCAGCGTTGAAGGAGGGTGGAACACCGGGGAGCTGTTTTTT.

Concerning this clone: The junction departs from germline at one end; a sequencing error may be responsible. CDR3 region: CASSRDTNTGELFF. The DNA of the CDR3 is TGTGCTAGCAGCCGAGACACAAACACCGGGGAGCTGTTTTTT. The V call is TRBV7-7, the J call TRBJ2-2, with D unresolved. This CDR3 has 14 amino acids. The V gene's germline CDR1 is SSHAT and CDR2 FNYEAQ (reference sequence).

The chain employs TRBV5-4 and TRBJ1-2; D is undetermined. The V gene's germline CDR1 is SGHNT and CDR2 YYREEE (reference sequence). Trimming stripped 1 base from V and 1 base from J, with 11 bases between. This CDR3 is 15 amino acids long. CDR3 nucleotides: TGTGCCAGCAGCTTGCTGGCAGGCTTTAACTATGGCTACACCTTC. This encodes CASSLLAGFNYGYTF.

The genes are TRBV19 and TRBJ1-1; D not resolved. The CDR3 spans 12 residues. The germline V and J ends were trimmed by 7 bases and 1 base, with 7 bases remaining between them. Germline CDR1 is LNHDA and CDR2 is SQIVND (reference sequence). CDR3 residues: CASTWRNTEAFF. The CDR3 region has the DNA TGTGCCAGTACGTGGAGGAACACTGAAGCTTTCTTT. Complete variable domain (other parts from reference TRBV19 and TRBJ1-1): DGGITQSPKYLFRKEGQNVTLSCEQNLNHDAMYWYRQDPGQGLRLIYYSQIVNDFQKGDIAEGYSVSREKKESFPLTVTSAQKNPTAFYLCASTWRNTEAFFGQGTRLTVV.

The chain employs TRBV9 and TRBJ2-2; no clear D gene. Deletions cut 0 bases from V and 4 bases from J, with 10 bases between. The germline V gene has CDR1 SGDLS and CDR2 YYNGEE. The CDR3 loop spans 15 amino acids. CDR3 protein: CASSVDSPGTGELFF. In DNA form, the CDR3 reads TGTGCCAGCAGCGTAGACAGCCCGGGCACCGGGGAGCTGTTTTTT.

Remarks on this clone: Other DNA sequences in the sample encode the same CDR3. The chain employs TRBV6-5 and TRBJ1-2, with 10 positions matching TRBD1. V gave up 4 bases and J gave up 1 base; unmatched junction bases: 3. This CDR3 contains 15 residues. Germline V gene data show CDR1 as MNHEY and CDR2 as SVGAGI. CDR3 nucleotides: TGTGCCAGCAGTTCCTGGACAGGGGGTAACTATGGCTACACCTTC. Translated: CASSSWTGGNYGYTF.

The V call is TRBV18, the J call TRBJ1-2, with a tentative D call TRBD1 (6 bases). Trimming cost V 0 bases and J 3 bases, with 11 bases left between them. This CDR3 region has 15 residues. Germline V gene sequence: CDR1 KGHSH, CDR2 LQKENI. CDR3 DNA: TGTGCCAGCTCACCACCGAAGGGGGGGCACTATGGCTACACCTTC. Protein: CASSPPKGGHYGYTF.

The chain employs TRBV19 and TRBJ1-6; D remains unclear. V gave up 3 bases and J gave up 8 bases, with 14 bases separating them. Germline-derived CDR1 and CDR2 are LNHDA and SQIVND (reference sequence). The CDR3 totals 15 residues. The CDR3 sequence: CASSIGSRGDSPLHF. CDR3 nucleotide sequence: TGTGCCAGTAGTATTGGGAGCCGCGGGGATTCACCCCTCCACTTT.

The genes are TRBV19 and TRBJ1-2; 7 bases align to TRBD1. CDR3 length equals 14 residues. V lost 5 bases and J lost 5; bases outside the gene matches: 8. In germline, CDR1 is LNHDA, CDR2 SQIVND (reference sequence). The CDR3 protein is CASSPLLQGYGYTF. The CDR3, as DNA: TGTGCCAGTAGTCCTCTCCTACAGGGGTATGGCTACACCTTC.

The chain combines TRBV18 with TRBJ1-5; D possibly corresponds to TRBD1 (5 bases). Per the germline V gene, CDR1 is KGHSH and CDR2 is LQKENI. The CDR3 runs 17 residues. The germline V and J ends were trimmed by 3 bases and 3 bases, with 18 bases remaining between them. The CDR3 loop reads CASSPNHRISPNQPQHF. The CDR3 nucleotides are TGTGCCAGCTCACCCAATCACAGGATTTCCCCCAATCAGCCCCAGCATTTT. Together with reference TRBV18 and TRBJ1-5, the CDR3 gives the full variable domain: NAGVMQNPRHLVRRRGQEARLRCSPMKGHSHVYWYRQLPEEGLKFMVYLQKENIIDESGMPKERFSAEFPKEGPSILRIQQVVRGDSAAYFCASSPNHRISPNQPQHFGDGTRLSIL.

The chain has TRBV7-9 and TRBJ2-1; TRBD2 matches 10 bases. The V and J ends lost 6 bases and 8 bases, in that order; junction bases with no gene match: 10. The CDR3 totals 15 residues. CDR1 is SEHNR, CDR2 FQNEAQ, per germline (reference sequence). CDR3 bases: TGTGCCAGCAGGCCTAGCGGGGGCCATGGGGATGAGCAGTTCTTC. The encoded protein is CASRPSGGHGDEQFF.

The genes are TRBV19 and TRBJ2-2; D is uncertain. This CDR3 comprises 13 residues. CDR1 is LNHDA, CDR2 SQIVND, per germline (reference sequence). V was shortened by 11 bases and J by 5 bases, with 15 bases between the two germline ends. The CDR3 here is CALRALGTGELFF. CDR3 sequence (DNA): TGTGCCCTAAGGGCTTTGGGTACCGGGGAGCTGTTTTTT.

The CDR3, as DNA: TGTGCCAGCAGGCCCTATATTACAGGGTTTGTGGGCTACACCTTC. Translated, it gives CASRPYITGFVGYTF. The J gene is TRBJ1-2, the V gene TRBV6-5, with D tentatively TRBD1 (6 bases). Trimming removed 6 bases at V and 8 bases at J, with 22 bases between. In germline, CDR1 is MNHEY, CDR2 SVGAGI. The length of the CDR3 is 15 residues.